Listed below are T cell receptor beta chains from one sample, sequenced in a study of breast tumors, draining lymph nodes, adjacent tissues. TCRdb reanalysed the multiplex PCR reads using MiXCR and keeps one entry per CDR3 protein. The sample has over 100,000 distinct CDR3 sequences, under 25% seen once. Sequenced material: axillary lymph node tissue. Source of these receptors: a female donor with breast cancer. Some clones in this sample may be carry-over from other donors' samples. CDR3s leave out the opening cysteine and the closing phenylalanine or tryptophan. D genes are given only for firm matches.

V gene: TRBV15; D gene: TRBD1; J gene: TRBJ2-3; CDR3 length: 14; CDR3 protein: ATSQPGTGVPDTQY
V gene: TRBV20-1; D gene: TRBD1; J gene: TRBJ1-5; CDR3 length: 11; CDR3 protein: SAMGQGNQPQH
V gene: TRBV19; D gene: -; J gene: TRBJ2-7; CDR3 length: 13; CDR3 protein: ASSPSGPQGYEQY
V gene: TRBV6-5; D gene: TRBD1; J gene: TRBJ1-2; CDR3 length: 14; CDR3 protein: ASSRVTGTGFFGYT
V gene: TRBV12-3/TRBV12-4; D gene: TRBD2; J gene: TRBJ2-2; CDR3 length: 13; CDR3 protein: ASTPTSGNTGELF
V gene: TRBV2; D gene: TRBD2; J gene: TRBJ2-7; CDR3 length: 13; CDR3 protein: ASRPSSGSSYEQY
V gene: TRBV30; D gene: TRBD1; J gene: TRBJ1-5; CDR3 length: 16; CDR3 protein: AWSSFKQGPQRNQPQH
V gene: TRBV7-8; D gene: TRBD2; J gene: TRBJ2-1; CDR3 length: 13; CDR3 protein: ASSQAGGRVNEQF
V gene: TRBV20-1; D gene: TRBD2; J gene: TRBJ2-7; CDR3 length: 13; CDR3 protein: SARKGAGGQGEQY
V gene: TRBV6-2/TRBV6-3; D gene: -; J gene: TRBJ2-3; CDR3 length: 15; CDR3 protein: ASRPTEGAAGTDTQY
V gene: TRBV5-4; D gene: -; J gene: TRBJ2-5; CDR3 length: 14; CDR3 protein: ASSLGLGGSQETQY